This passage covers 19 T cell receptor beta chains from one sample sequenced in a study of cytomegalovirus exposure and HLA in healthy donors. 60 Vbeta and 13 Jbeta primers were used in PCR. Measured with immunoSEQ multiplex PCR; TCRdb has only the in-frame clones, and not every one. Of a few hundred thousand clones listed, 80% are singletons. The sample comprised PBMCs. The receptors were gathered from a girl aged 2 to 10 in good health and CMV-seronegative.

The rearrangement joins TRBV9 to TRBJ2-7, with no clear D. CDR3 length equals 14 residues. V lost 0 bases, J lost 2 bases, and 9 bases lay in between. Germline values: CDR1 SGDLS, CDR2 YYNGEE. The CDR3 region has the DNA TGTGCCAGCAGCGTAGGCATCTCTACCTACGAGCAGTACTTC. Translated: CASSVGISTYEQYF.

The CDR3 bases are TGCAGCGTTGCTGGACAGGGAGTCTACGAGCAGTACTTC. Protein sequence: CSVAGQGVYEQYF. The chain combines TRBV29-1 with TRBJ2-7; TRBD1 matches 8 bases. V gave up 4 bases and J gave up 3 bases; unmatched junction bases: 5. From germline, CDR1 is SQVTM and CDR2 ANQGSEA. The length of the CDR3 is 13 residues.

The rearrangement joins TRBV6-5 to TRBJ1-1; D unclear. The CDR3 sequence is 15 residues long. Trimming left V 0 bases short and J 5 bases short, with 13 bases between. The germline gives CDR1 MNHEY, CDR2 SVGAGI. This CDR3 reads CASSYSRVARTEAFF. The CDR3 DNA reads TGTGCCAGCAGTTACTCGAGAGTTGCTCGGACTGAAGCTTTCTTT.

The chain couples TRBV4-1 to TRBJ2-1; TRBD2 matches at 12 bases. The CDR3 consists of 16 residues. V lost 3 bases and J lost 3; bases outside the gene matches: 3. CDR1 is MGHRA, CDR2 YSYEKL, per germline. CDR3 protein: CASSQRTSGIYNEQFF. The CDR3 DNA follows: TGCGCCAGCAGCCAGAGGACTAGCGGGATCTACAATGAGCAGTTCTTC.

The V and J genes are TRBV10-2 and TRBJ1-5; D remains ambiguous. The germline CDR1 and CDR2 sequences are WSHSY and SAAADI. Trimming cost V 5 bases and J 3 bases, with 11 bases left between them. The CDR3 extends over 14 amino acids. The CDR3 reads CASSSLQPNQPQHF. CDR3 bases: TGCGCCAGCAGTTCTTTACAGCCCAATCAGCCCCAGCATTTT.

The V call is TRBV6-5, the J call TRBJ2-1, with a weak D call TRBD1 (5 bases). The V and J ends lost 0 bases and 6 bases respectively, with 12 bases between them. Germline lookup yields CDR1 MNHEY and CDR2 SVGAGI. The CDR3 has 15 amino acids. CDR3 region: CASSYSGRWPNEQFF. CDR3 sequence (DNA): TGTGCCAGCAGTTACTCGGGGCGGTGGCCCAATGAGCAGTTCTTC.

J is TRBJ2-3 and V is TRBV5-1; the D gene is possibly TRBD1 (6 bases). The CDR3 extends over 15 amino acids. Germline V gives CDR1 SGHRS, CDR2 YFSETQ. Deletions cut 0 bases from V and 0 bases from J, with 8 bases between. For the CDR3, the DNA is TGCGCCAGCAGCTTGGCAGGGGCAAGCACAGATACGCAGTATTTT. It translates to CASSLAGASTDTQYF.

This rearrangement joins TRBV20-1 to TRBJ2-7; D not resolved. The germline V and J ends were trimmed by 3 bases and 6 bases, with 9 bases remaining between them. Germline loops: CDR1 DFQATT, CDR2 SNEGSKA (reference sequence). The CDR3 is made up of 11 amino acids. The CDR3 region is CSASLLLEQYF. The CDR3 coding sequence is TGCAGTGCTAGTCTCCTTCTCGAGCAGTACTTC.

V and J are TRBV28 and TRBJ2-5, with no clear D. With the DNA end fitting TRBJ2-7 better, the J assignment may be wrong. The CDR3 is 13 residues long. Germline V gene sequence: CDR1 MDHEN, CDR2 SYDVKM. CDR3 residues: CASSFSLGSEQYF. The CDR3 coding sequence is TGTGCCAGCAGTTTCAGTCTCGGGTCCGAGCAGTACTTC.

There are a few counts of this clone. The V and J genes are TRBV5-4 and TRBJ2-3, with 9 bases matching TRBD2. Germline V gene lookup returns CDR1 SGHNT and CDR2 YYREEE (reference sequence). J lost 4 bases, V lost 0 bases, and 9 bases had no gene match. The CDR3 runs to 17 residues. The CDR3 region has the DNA TGTGCCAGCAGCTTGGATGCGGGAGGGCCTAGGGCAGATACGCAGTATTTT. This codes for CASSLDAGGPRADTQYF.

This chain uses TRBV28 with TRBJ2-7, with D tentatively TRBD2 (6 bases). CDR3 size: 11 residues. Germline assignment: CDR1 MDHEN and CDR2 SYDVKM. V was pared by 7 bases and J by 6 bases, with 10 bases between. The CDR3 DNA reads TGTGCCAGCAACCGGGAGACCGAGCAGTACTTC. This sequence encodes CASNRETEQYF.

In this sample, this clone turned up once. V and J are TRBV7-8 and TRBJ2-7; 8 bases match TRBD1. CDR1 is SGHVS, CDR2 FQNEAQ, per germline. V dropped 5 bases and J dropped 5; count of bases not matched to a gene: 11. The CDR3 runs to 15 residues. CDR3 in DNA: TGTGCCAGCAGCCCCACCCTGACAGGGGCTAACGAGCAGTACTTC. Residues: CASSPTLTGANEQYF.

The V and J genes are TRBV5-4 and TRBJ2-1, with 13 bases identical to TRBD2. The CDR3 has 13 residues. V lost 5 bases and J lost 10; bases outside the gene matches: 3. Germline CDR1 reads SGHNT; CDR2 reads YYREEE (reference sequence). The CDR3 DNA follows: TGTGCCAGCAGTCGGACTAGCGGGGGAGAGCAGTTCTTC. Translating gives CASSRTSGGEQFF.

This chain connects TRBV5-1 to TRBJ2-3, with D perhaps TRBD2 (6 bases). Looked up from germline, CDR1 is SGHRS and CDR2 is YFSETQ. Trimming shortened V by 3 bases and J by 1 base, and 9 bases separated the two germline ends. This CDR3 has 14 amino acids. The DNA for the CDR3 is TGCGCCAGCAGCTCGGGACTCCGCACAGATACGCAGTATTTT. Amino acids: CASSSGLRTDTQYF.

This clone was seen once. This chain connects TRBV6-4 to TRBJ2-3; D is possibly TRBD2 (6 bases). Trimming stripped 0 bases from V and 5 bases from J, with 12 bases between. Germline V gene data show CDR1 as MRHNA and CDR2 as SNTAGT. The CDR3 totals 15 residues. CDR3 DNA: TGTGCCAGCAGTGACTCGACCCACGGGGGAGATACGCAGTATTTT. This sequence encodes CASSDSTHGGDTQYF.

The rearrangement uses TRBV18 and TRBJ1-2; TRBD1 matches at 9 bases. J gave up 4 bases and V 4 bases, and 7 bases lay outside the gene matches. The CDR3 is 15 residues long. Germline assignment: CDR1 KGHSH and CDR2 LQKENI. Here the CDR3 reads CASSLSTGGSYGYTF. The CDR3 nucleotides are TGTGCCAGCTCACTATCGACAGGGGGGAGCTATGGCTACACCTTC.

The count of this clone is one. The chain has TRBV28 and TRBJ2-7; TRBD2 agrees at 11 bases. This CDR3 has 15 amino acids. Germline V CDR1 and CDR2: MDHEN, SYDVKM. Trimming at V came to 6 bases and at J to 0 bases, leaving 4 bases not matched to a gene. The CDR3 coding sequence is TGTGCCAGCAGGCCCACTAGCGGGAGCTCCTACGAGCAGTACTTC. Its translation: CASRPTSGSSYEQYF. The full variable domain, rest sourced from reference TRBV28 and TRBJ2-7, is DVKVTQSSRYLVKRTGEKVFLECVQDMDHENMFWYRQDPGLGLRLIYFSYDVKMKEKGDIPEGYSVSREKKERFSLILESASTNQTSMYLCASRPTSGSSYEQYFGPGTRLTVT.

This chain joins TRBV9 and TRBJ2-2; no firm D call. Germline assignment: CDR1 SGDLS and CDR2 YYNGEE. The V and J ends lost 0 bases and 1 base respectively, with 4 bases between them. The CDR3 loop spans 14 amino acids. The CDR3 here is CASSVDRNTGELFF. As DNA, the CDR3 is TGTGCCAGCAGCGTAGACAGGAACACCGGGGAGCTGTTTTTT.

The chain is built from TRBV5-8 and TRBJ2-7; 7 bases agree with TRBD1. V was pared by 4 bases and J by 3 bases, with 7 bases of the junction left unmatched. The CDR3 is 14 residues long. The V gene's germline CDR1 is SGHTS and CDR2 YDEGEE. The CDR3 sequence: CASSRMGQYYEQYF. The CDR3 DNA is TGTGCCAGCAGCCGTATGGGACAGTACTACGAGCAGTACTTC.